The 23 T cell receptor beta chains given below trace back to one sample, sequenced in a study of blood T cells in healthy people across ages. Through a sample-barcoded 5' primer and a J-beta primer mix, a second PCR was run for roughly 6 to 12 cycles. Via MiXCR, TCRdb re-called the 5' RACE reads, giving one row per CDR3 protein. The repertoire holds about 1,500,000 distinct CDR3 sequences, with roughly 28% as singletons. Input material: blood. The receptors were sampled from a woman in her twenties or thirties in good health.

In regard to this clonotype: The junction departs from the called germline gene at one end, perhaps through a read error. V and J are TRBV7-2 and TRBJ2-1, with D perhaps matching TRBD2 (5 bases). The CDR3 has 14 residues. The germline V gene encodes CDR1 SGHTA and CDR2 FQGNSA. The CDR3 spells CASSLDSAYNERYF. The CDR3 nucleotides are TGTGCCAGCAGCTTAGATTCAGCTTACAATGAGCGGTACTTC.

The chain recombines TRBV5-1 with TRBJ2-1, with D tentatively TRBD1 or TRBD2 (6 bases each). The CDR3 sequence is 15 residues long. Trimming took off 2 bases at V and 6 bases at J, with 15 bases between the two ends. Germline V gene sequence: CDR1 SGHRS, CDR2 YFSETQ. CDR3 residues: CASSFRGDPLNEQFF. Written as DNA, the CDR3 is TGCGCCAGCAGCTTTAGGGGGGATCCTCTCAATGAGCAGTTCTTC.

This sequence joins TRBV3-1 and TRBJ2-7; D is uncertain. Germline loops: CDR1 LGHDT, CDR2 YNNKEL (reference sequence). This CDR3 is built from 11 residues. Between the trimmed V and J ends, which lost 6 bases and 7 bases, there was a span of 10 bases. CDR3 residues: CASRSSREQYF. DNA for the CDR3: TGTGCCAGCAGGTCCTCCAGGGAGCAGTACTTC.

This clonotype was detected only a few times. V and J are TRBV2 and TRBJ2-1; no reliable D call. The germline V gene encodes CDR1 SNHLY and CDR2 FYNNEI. V lost 7 bases, J lost 9 bases, and 13 bases lay in between. This CDR3 contains 12 residues. Written as DNA, the CDR3 is TGTGCCAGCAACCCTGACGTAGGTGAGCAGTTCTTC. Encoded protein: CASNPDVGEQFF.

This rearrangement joins TRBV2 to TRBJ2-5, with a possible D match to TRBD2 (7 bases). Germline CDR1 is SNHLY and CDR2 is FYNNEI. CDR3 length equals 13 residues. The germline V and J ends were trimmed by 8 bases and 3 bases, with 13 bases remaining between them. CDR3 loop: CASGGAGEETQYF. DNA for the CDR3: TGTGCCAGCGGGGGGGCCGGGGAAGAGACCCAGTACTTC.

This clonotype was seen a few times. V and J are TRBV7-6 and TRBJ2-7; TRBD1 is a possible D gene (6 bases). Germline-derived CDR1 and CDR2 are SGHVS and FNYEAQ. The CDR3 spans 16 residues. Trimming removed 3 bases at V and 0 bases at J, with 15 bases between. DNA of the CDR3: TGTGCCAGCAGCTTCGATAGGACAGTTAGCTCCTACGAGCAGTACTTC. Residues: CASSFDRTVSSYEQYF.

This clonotype was found a few times. Germline is not matched at one junction end, which may reflect a read error. The J gene is TRBJ2-3, the V gene TRBV12-3 or TRBV12-4; 11 bases align to TRBD2. The CDR3 consists of 15 residues. In DNA form, the CDR3 reads TGTGCCAGCAGGTTAGCGGGGGGGTCCACAGATACGCAGTATTTT. This encodes CASRLAGGSTDTQYF.

This clonotype was observed at least ten times. This rearrangement joins TRBV6-4 to TRBJ2-2; D gene unclear. The V and J ends lost 2 bases and 3 bases respectively, with 4 bases between them. The CDR3 loop spans 13 amino acids. The V gene's germline CDR1 is MRHNA and CDR2 SNTAGT. Written as DNA, the CDR3 is TGTGCCAGCAGTGACGGAGACACCGGGGAGCTGTTTTTT. It yields the protein CASSDGDTGELFF.

This clonotype has only a few counts. The V and J genes are TRBV7-9 and TRBJ2-1, with TRBD2 identical over 7 bases. V lost 7 bases, J lost 7 bases, and 10 bases stayed unmatched. The CDR3 has 14 amino acids. Germline loops: CDR1 SEHNR, CDR2 FQNEAQ (reference sequence). The CDR3 nucleotides are TGTGCCAGCACCCGACGGGGGGAAGTAAATGAGCAGTTCTTC. As protein: CASTRRGEVNEQFF.

Comments on this clonotype: A much larger clone lies one base from this, so it may be a read error. The CDR3 reads CASRVTGAMYEQYF. The DNA of the CDR3 is TGTGCCAGCAGGGTGACAGGGGCAATGTACGAGCAGTACTTC. V gene TRBV6-5 combines with J gene TRBJ2-7, with 8 bases aligning to TRBD1. Germline CDR1 is MNHEY and CDR2 is SVGAGI. There are 14 residues in the CDR3. Germline trimming cut 6 bases from V and 4 bases from J; bases unmatched to any gene: 8.

The rearrangement links TRBV15 to TRBJ1-6; D is undetermined. The CDR3 consists of 14 residues. V lost 0 bases and J lost 7, with 7 bases in between. Germline V gives CDR1 LNHNV, CDR2 YYDKDF (reference sequence). CDR3 in amino acids: CATSRDPENSPLHF. The CDR3 DNA sequence: TGTGCCACCAGCAGAGACCCGGAAAATTCACCCCTCCACTTT.

This clonotype was seen a few times. The chain uses TRBV5-5 and TRBJ1-6, with unresolved D. Trimming pared 5 bases from V and 5 bases from J, leaving 17 bases between. CDR3 length: 16 amino acids. Per germline, CDR1 SGHKS and CDR2 YYEKEE (reference sequence). As DNA, the CDR3 is TGTGCCAGCAGTCAGGTCCCTACCGGCAATAATTCACCCCTCCACTTT. Its protein product is CASSQVPTGNNSPLHF.

This clonotype came up many times. The chain recombines TRBV12-3 or TRBV12-4 with TRBJ2-3, with 12 bases lining up with TRBD2. This CDR3 comprises 17 residues. Trimming removed 6 bases from V and 3 bases from J; junction bases left unmatched: 10. CDR3 in DNA: TGTGCCAGCAGCCGCACGAGGACTAGCGGGATGACAGATACGCAGTATTTT. Translated: CASSRTRTSGMTDTQYF.

In its sample, this clonotype was seen a few times. This chain connects TRBV5-1 to TRBJ1-4; D is possibly TRBD1 (5 bases). V lost 0 bases to trimming and J lost 6 bases, with 9 bases between them. The CDR3 totals 14 residues. Germline values: CDR1 SGHRS, CDR2 YFSETQ. CDR3 DNA: TGCGCCAGCAGCTTGGTAGCAGGGCATGAAAAACTGTTTTTT. Protein: CASSLVAGHEKLFF. Full variable domain (missing parts from reference TRBV5-1 and TRBJ1-4): KAGVTQTPRYLIKTRGQQVTLSCSPISGHRSVSWYQQTPGQGLQFLFEYFSETQRNKGNFPGRFSGRQFSNSRSEMNVSTLELGDSALYLCASSLVAGHEKLFFGSGTQLSVL.

About this clonotype: A clone one base away is much larger, so this may be a read error. The CDR3 carries no conserved terminal phenylalanine or tryptophan, so it likely arises from a read error. This chain joins TRBV20-1 and TRBJ2-4, with D hard to call. The DNA end is more similar to TRBJ2-7, so the J call may be wrong. CDR1 is DFQATT and CDR2 is SNEGSKA in the germline V gene (reference sequence). The CDR3 length is 14 residues. DNA for the CDR3: TGCAGTGCTAGAGGAACCCCCACTTCCTACGAGCAGTACTGC. This translates into CSARGTPTSYEQYC.

The chain recombines TRBV7-9 with TRBJ2-4; weak D call: TRBD2 (5 bases). This CDR3 spans 15 amino acids. The germline V gene encodes CDR1 SEHNR and CDR2 FQNEAQ (reference sequence). The V and J ends lost 5 bases and 8 bases respectively, with 19 bases between them. The CDR3 region has the DNA TGTGCCAGCAGCGACGGACTTCCCGTCGGGGACATTCAGTACTTC. Residues: CASSDGLPVGDIQYF.

At least ten counts were recorded for this clonotype. This chain links TRBV20-1 with TRBJ2-1; 8 bases are shared with TRBD2. The germline CDR1 and CDR2 sequences are DFQATT and SNEGSKA (reference sequence). V shed 5 bases, J shed 3 bases, and the junction held 6 bases outside the gene matches. This CDR3 contains 14 residues. The CDR3 DNA follows: TGCAGTGCTCCCGGGACTAGGGGCTACAATGAGCAGTTCTTC. Protein sequence: CSAPGTRGYNEQFF.

The chain carries TRBV28 and TRBJ2-3, with TRBD1 matching over 11 bases. The CDR3 has 18 amino acids. Germline V CDR1 and CDR2: MDHEN, SYDVKM. The junction had 10 bases not matched to a gene; V was cut back by 3 bases and J by 2 bases. The CDR3 coding sequence is TGTGCCAGCAGTTTGCCACCCGGGACAGGGGGTTCCACAGATACGCAGTATTTT. It yields the protein CASSLPPGTGGSTDTQYF.

This clonotype occurred once. This may stem from a read error, because a much larger clone lies one nucleotide away. The CDR3: CSARPHGAQILYGYTF. The CDR3 region has the DNA TGCAGTGCTAGACCACATGGGGCGCAAATTCTATATGGCTACACCTTC. The chain links TRBV20-1 to TRBJ1-2; TRBD1 might be the D (5 bases). The CDR3 is 16 residues long. V was clipped by 2 bases and J by 5 bases, with 21 bases between them. The germline gives CDR1 DFQATT, CDR2 SNEGSKA (reference sequence).

The chain links TRBV6-6 to TRBJ2-1, with D uncertain. CDR1 is MNHNY and CDR2 is SVGAGI in the germline V gene (reference sequence). The length of the CDR3 is 14 residues. Between the trimmed V and J ends, which lost 3 bases and 5 bases, there was a span of 11 bases. The CDR3 sequence is CASSYQAVNNEQFF. CDR3 bases: TGTGCCAGCAGTTATCAGGCCGTCAACAATGAGCAGTTCTTC.

The chain recombines TRBV5-6 with TRBJ2-7; weak D call: TRBD2 (6 bases). The V end lost 0 bases, the J end lost 1 base, and 11 bases lay between the germline ends. Germline CDR1 is SGHDT and CDR2 is YYEEEE. The CDR3 extends over 15 amino acids. The CDR3 is CASSLGIAASYEQYF. The CDR3 DNA is TGTGCCAGCAGCTTGGGTATAGCGGCTTCCTACGAGCAGTACTTC.

This clonotype was seen repeatedly, ten times or more. The genes are TRBV6-1 and TRBJ2-7; D unresolved. This CDR3 contains 11 residues. Trimming cost V 7 bases and J 2 bases, with 6 bases left between them. Looked up from germline, CDR1 is MNHNS and CDR2 is SASEGT. This CDR3 is CASTRAYEQYF. In DNA form, the CDR3 reads TGTGCCAGCACTCGGGCCTACGAGCAGTACTTC.

Regarding this clonotype: This could be a read error, since a much larger clone is one nucleotide away. The chain is built from TRBV30 and TRBJ2-1, with D unresolved. Gene TRBJ2-7 matches the end of the DNA better, so the J call may be wrong. CDR1 GTSNPN and CDR2 SVGIG come from the germline V gene (reference sequence). The CDR3 is 14 residues long. In DNA, the CDR3 is TGTGCCTGGAGTTCCATGCGGCTCTACAATGAGCAGTACTTC. It specifies CAWSSMRLYNEQYF.